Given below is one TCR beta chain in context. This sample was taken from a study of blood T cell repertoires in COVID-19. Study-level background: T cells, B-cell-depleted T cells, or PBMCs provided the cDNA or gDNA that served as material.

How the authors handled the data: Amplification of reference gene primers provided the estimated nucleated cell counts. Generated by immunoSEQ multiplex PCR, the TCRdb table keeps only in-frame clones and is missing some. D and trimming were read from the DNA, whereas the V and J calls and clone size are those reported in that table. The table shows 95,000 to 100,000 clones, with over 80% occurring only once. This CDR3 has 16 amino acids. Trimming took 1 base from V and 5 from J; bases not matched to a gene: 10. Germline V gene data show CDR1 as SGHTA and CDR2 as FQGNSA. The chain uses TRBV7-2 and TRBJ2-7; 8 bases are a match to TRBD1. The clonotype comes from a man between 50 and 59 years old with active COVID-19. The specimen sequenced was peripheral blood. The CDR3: CASSLVGQGAVDEQYF. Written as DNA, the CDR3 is TGTGCCAGCAGCTTAGTCGGCCAGGGGGCGGTCGACGAGCAGTACTTC.